This TCR beta chain was recovered during a study of CD4 T cell repertoires in COVID-19. Study overall: Other coronavirus spike proteins restimulated relabeled CFSE-low cells expanded with IL-2 for 9 to 10 days.

Mild-to-severe COVID-19 survivors were the donors. The trim removed 3 bases at V and 5 bases at J, leaving 12 bases unmatched. The V gene's germline CDR1 is SGDLS and CDR2 YYNGEE. CDR3 size: 16 residues. Assay used: immunoSEQ multiplex PCR; TCRdb lists only in-frame clones, some missing. This table holds 70,000 to 95,000 clones, 80% to 90% found once. The rearrangement uses TRBV9 and TRBJ2-5; 8 bases are a match to TRBD1. Here the sequenced sample was CD4+ T cells from peripheral blood, taken after recovery from COVID-19. The sequence was collected from a human donor who had COVID-19. DNA of the CDR3: TGTGCCAGCAGCGCGTACCCCAGGGGGCTTTGGGAGACCCAGTACTTC. Its translation: CASSAYPRGLWETQYF.